A selection of T cell receptor beta chains follows, all from one sample in a study of molecular identifiers for immune sequencing clone quantification. TCRdb re-called the PCR reads through MiXCR, storing one row per CDR3 protein. Of about 300,000 distinct CDR3 sequences in the sample, over 20% were seen once. Sequenced input: naive CD8+ T cells from blood, with Jurkat cell RNA spiked in. The origin of the receptors is a human donor in good health. Some libraries in this study had Jurkat cell RNA spiked in. CDR3s include the opening cysteine and the closing phenylalanine or tryptophan. A D gene is named only where the DNA matches it firmly. Size values are once, few and many counts, or a class for expanded clones, and some rows have none.

v_gene	d_gene	j_gene	abundance	CDR3nt	CDR3aa
TRBV20-1	-	TRBJ2-7	few	TGCAGTGCCTCGTGGCTCACCTACGAGCAGTACTTC	CSASWLTYEQYF
TRBV11-3	-	TRBJ2-1	many	TGTGCCAGCAGCATTGATTACTACAATGAGCAGTTCTTC	CASSIDYYNEQFF
TRBV24-1	-	TRBJ2-3	many	TGTGCCACCAGTGAGGATGCTAGGAGCCGCACAGATACGCAGTATTTT	CATSEDARSRTDTQYF
TRBV11-2	TRBD2	TRBJ2-1	-	TGTGCCAGCAGCTCCTGGACTAGCGGGAGTGATGAGCAGTTCTTC	CASSSWTSGSDEQFF
TRBV9	TRBD2	TRBJ2-3	few	TGTGCCAGCAGCCCCCCGTTGGTTAGCGGGGTCACTAGCACAGATACGCAGTATTTT	CASSPPLVSGVTSTDTQYF
TRBV12-5	-	TRBJ2-1	-	TGTGCTAGTGGTTTCTCAGTGACGGACAAAGCTCCCTACAATGAGCAGTTCTTC	CASGFSVTDKAPYNEQFF
TRBV27	-	TRBJ2-3	many	TGTGCCAGCAGTGAGACAGGGACTTCTAGCACAGATACGCAGTATTTT	CASSETGTSSTDTQYF
TRBV7-9	-	TRBJ1-1	many	TGTGCCAGCAGCTTGTATGCGGCTGAAGCTTTCTTT	CASSLYAAEAFF
TRBV7-9	-	TRBJ2-4	many	TGTGCCAGCAGCTTAGCCGCCGGTCGGACAAAAAACATTCAGTACTTC	CASSLAAGRTKNIQYF
TRBV6-1	TRBD1	TRBJ1-2	many	TGTGCCAGCACGGACAGGGCCTTAGCTAACTATGGCTACACCTTC	CASTDRALANYGYTF
TRBV6-5	-	TRBJ2-3	many	TGTGCCAGCAGTTACGGAGGGGACTTCACAGATACGCAGTATTTT	CASSYGGDFTDTQYF
TRBV28	TRBD1	TRBJ1-5	few	TGTGCCAGCAGTCCCCGGACAGGCGATCAGCCCCAGCATTTT	CASSPRTGDQPQHF
TRBV20-1	TRBD2	TRBJ2-3	few	TGCAGTGCTAGAGCTCCCCTAGCGGGGAGGAGCACAGATACGCGGTATTTT	CSARAPLAGRSTDTRYF
TRBV12-3/TRBV12-4	-	TRBJ2-6	many	TGTGCCAGCAGTTTCTCCGGGAACAGCCTCTCTGGGGCCAACGTCCTGACTTTC	CASSFSGNSLSGANVLTF
TRBV4-3	-	TRBJ1-1	many	TGCACCAGCAGCCAAGCCTCCGATCCCGCAACTGAAGCTTTCTTT	CTSSQASDPATEAFF
TRBV12-3/TRBV12-4	-	TRBJ1-4	many	TGTGCCAGCAGTGCACTGGCGGGGAGGTTAACTAATGAAAAACTGTTTTTT	CASSALAGRLTNEKLFF
TRBV7-9	TRBD1	TRBJ2-2	many	TGTGCCAGCAGCGAACGATACAGGGGCCTTAAGACCGGGGAGCTGTTTTTT	CASSERYRGLKTGELFF
TRBV9	-	TRBJ2-1	many	TGTGCCAGCAGCGGGTCCCGGGACGAGAACTTCAATGAGCAGTTCTTC	CASSGSRDENFNEQFF
TRBV27	-	TRBJ1-5	many	TGTGCCAGCAGTTTATTCCCGGACAGAAATCAGCCCCAGCATTTT	CASSLFPDRNQPQHF
TRBV29-1	TRBD2	TRBJ2-6	many	TGCAGCGTTGTGGGACTAGCGGATTCTGGGGCCAACGTCCTGACTTTC	CSVVGLADSGANVLTF
TRBV28	-	TRBJ2-3	many	TGTGCCAGCAGTCCCATAACCCCCGTGGGCCGCCGTTCAGATACGCAGTATTTT	CASSPITPVGRRSDTQYF
TRBV4-3	TRBD1	TRBJ1-1	many	TGCGCCAGCAGCCAAGAGATTCAAGGGACAGCCATGAACACTGAAGCTTTCTTT	CASSQEIQGTAMNTEAFF
TRBV27	-	TRBJ1-5	many	TGTGCCAGCAGTTTGAGGGGCGAAGTTAGCAATCAGCCCCAGCATTTT	CASSLRGEVSNQPQHF
TRBV7-9	-	TRBJ1-5	many	TGTGCCAGCAGCTTGGAGGGGCCTATTAATCAGCCCCAGCATTTT	CASSLEGPINQPQHF
TRBV5-4	-	TRBJ1-1	many	TGTGCCAGCAGCTTAGACAGGAACCTTGAAGCTTTCTTT	CASSLDRNLEAFF
TRBV12-3/TRBV12-4	TRBD1	TRBJ2-7	few	TGTGCCAGCAGCCAGACAGGGGACTGGTACGAGCAGTACTTC	CASSQTGDWYEQYF
TRBV27	-	TRBJ2-3	few	TGTGCCAGCAGTTTGGTCTTCGGCTCAGATACGCAGTATTTT	CASSLVFGSDTQYF
TRBV19	-	TRBJ1-1	-	TGTGCCAGTAGTATAGCCGGTACGACGAACACTGAAGCTTTCTTT	CASSIAGTTNTEAFF
TRBV13	-	TRBJ2-5	many	TGTGCCAGCAGCTTAGGCCTCGGGTACCAAGAGACCCAGTACTTC	CASSLGLGYQETQYF
TRBV4-3	-	TRBJ2-7	many	TGCGCCAGCAGCCAAGATTACACGGGGATCATGGAGCAGTACTTC	CASSQDYTGIMEQYF
TRBV12-3/TRBV12-4	TRBD1	TRBJ2-2	many	TGTGCCAGCAGTCCTACGGGGACAGAGAACACCGGGGAGCTGTTTTTT	CASSPTGTENTGELFF
TRBV30	-	TRBJ2-1	few	TGTGCCTGGAGCCCGGGCTCTCAGGCCAATGAGCAGTTCTTC	CAWSPGSQANEQFF
TRBV4-2	-	TRBJ2-7	many	TGTGCCAGCAGCCAGAGACTAGATGTGGAGCAGTACTTC	CASSQRLDVEQYF
TRBV24-1	-	TRBJ2-3	many	TGTGCCACCATGGCAGGGGCTGGAGTCACAGATACGCAGTATTTT	CATMAGAGVTDTQYF
TRBV7-6	TRBD2	TRBJ2-3	many	TGTGCCAGCAGCTTAGTAGGTAGCGGGGGGTCCACAGATACGCAGTATTTT	CASSLVGSGGSTDTQYF
TRBV24-1	-	TRBJ1-3	few	TGTGCCACCAGTGATGCAACCGGGACGGAGGGAAACACCATATATTTT	CATSDATGTEGNTIYF
TRBV27	-	TRBJ1-4	-	TGTGCCAGCAGTTTATCGCAGTCTGATGAAAAACTGTTTTTT	CASSLSQSDEKLFF
TRBV11-2	-	TRBJ1-2	few	TGTGCCAGCAGCTTATTGCCAGCCGACTATGGCTACACCTTC	CASSLLPADYGYTF
TRBV19	-	TRBJ1-5	many	TGTGCCAGTAGTATAGATGTCCTCTTGGGCAATCAGCCCCAGCATTTT	CASSIDVLLGNQPQHF
TRBV12-3/TRBV12-4	-	TRBJ1-2	few	TGTGCCGTTCGGGACACACTTTACTATGGCTACACCTTC	CAVRDTLYYGYTF
TRBV7-6	-	TRBJ2-2	few	TGTGCCAGCAAAGGGACAGCTGCCAGTCTAGCGGAGAACACCGGGGAGCTGTTTTTT	CASKGTAASLAENTGELFF
TRBV3-1	TRBD1	TRBJ2-4	-	TGTGCCAGCACCCCAAAGCAGGGGGTTTCCAAAAACATTCAGTACTTC	CASTPKQGVSKNIQYF
TRBV20-1	-	TRBJ2-7	few	TGCAGTGCTAGGGGGATCCGGGATCCTTTTTCCTACGAGCAGTACTTC	CSARGIRDPFSYEQYF
TRBV12-3/TRBV12-4	TRBD1	TRBJ1-1	many	TGTGCCAGCAGTTTAGACTCCGGGACAGGGATGAACACTGAAGCTTTCTTT	CASSLDSGTGMNTEAFF
TRBV20-1	TRBD1	TRBJ2-7	many	TGCAGTGCTAGAGATCAGGGACAGGTCAACTACGAGCAGTACTTC	CSARDQGQVNYEQYF
TRBV7-9	TRBD1	TRBJ2-5	-	TGTGCCAGCAGCTTAGCAGGGACAGGGGCGATGGGGACCCAGTACTTC	CASSLAGTGAMGTQYF
TRBV6-2/TRBV6-3	-	TRBJ2-4	-	TGTGCCAGCAGTTACTCGGTCTCAGGGACCAAAAACATTCAGTACTTC	CASSYSVSGTKNIQYF
TRBV27	-	TRBJ1-1	-	TGTGCCAGCAGTTTATCCTTAGCCACTGAAGCTTTCTTT	CASSLSLATEAFF